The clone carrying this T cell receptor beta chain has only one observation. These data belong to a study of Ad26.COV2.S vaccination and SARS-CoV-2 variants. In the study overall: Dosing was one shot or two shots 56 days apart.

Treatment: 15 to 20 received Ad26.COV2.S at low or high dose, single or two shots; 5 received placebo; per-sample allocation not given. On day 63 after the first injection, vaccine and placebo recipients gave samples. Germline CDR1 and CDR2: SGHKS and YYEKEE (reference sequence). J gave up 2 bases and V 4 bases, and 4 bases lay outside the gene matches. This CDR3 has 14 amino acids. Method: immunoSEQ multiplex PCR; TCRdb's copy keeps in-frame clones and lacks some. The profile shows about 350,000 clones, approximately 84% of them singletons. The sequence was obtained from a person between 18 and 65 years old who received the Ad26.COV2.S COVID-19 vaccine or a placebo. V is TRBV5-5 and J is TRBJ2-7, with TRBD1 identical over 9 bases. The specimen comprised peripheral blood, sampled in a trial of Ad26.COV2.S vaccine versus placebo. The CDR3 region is CASSPGTGTYEQYF. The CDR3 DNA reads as TGTGCCAGCAGCCCCGGGACAGGGACCTACGAGCAGTACTTC. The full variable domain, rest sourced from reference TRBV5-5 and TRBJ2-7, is DAGVTQSPTHLIKTRGQQVTLRCSPISGHKSVSWYQQVLGQGPQFIFQYYEKEERGRGNFPDRFSARQFPNYSSELNVNALLLGDSALYLCASSPGTGTYEQYFGPGTRLTVT.